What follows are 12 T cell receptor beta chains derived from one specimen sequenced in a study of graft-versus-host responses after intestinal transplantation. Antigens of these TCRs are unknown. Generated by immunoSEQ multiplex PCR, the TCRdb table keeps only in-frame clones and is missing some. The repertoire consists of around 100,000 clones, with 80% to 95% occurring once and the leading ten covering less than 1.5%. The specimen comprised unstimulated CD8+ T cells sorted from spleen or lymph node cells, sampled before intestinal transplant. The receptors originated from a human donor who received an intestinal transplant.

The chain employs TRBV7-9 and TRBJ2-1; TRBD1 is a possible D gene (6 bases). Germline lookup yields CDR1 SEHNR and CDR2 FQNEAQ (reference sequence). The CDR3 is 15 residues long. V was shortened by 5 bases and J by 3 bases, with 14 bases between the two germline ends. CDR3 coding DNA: TGTGCCAGCAGCCCACGACAGGAGTACTACAATGAGCAGTTCTTC. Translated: CASSPRQEYYNEQFF.

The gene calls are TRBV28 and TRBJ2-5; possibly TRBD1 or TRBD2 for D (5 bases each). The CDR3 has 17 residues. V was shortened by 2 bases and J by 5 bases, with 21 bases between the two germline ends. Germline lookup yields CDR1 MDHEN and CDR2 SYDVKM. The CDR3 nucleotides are TGTGCCAGCAGTTTACGCTCCCCGGGACCGGACTGGGAGACCCAGTACTTC. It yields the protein CASSLRSPGPDWETQYF.

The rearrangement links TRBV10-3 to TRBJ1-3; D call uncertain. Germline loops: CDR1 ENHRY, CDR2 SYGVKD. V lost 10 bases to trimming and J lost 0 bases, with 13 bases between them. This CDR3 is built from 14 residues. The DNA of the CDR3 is TGTGCCACCCGGAAGGACCACTCTGGAAACACCATATATTTT. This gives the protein CATRKDHSGNTIYF.

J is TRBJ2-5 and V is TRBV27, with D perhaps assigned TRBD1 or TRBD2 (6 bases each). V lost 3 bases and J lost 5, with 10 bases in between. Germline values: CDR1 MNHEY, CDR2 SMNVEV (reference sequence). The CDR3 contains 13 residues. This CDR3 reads CASSFSGAETQYF. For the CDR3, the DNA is TGTGCCAGCAGTTTTTCGGGGGCCGAGACCCAGTACTTC.

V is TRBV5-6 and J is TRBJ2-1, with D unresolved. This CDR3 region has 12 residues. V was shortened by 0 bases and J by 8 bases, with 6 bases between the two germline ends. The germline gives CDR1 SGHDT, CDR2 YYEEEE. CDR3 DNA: TGTGCCAGCAGCTTGGACAGCTATGAGCAGTTCTTC. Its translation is CASSLDSYEQFF.

The CDR3 coding sequence is TGTGCCAGCAGCTTAGGCGGGACAGGGTTTACTGAAGCTTTCTTT. Its protein product is CASSLGGTGFTEAFF. V and J are TRBV7-2 and TRBJ1-1, with 9 bases lining up with TRBD1. Per the germline V gene, CDR1 is SGHTA and CDR2 is FQGNSA. With V trimmed by 1 base and J by 5 bases, 5 bases remained unmatched. This CDR3 contains 15 residues.

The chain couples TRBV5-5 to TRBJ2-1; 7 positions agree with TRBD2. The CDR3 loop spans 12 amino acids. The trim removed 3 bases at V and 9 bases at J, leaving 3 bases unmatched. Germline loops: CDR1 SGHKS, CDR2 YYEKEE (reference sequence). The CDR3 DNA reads TGTGCCAGCAGCTCACGGGGGGTTGAGCAGTTCTTC. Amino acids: CASSSRGVEQFF.

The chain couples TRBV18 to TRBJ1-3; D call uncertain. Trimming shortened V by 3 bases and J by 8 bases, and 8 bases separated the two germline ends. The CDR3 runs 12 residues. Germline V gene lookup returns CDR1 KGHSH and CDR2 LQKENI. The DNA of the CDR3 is TGTGCCAGCTCACCGAAGGGATACACCATATATTTT. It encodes CASSPKGYTIYF. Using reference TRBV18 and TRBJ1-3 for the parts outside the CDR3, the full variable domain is NAGVMQNPRHLVRRRGQEARLRCSPMKGHSHVYWYRQLPEEGLKFMVYLQKENIIDESGMPKERFSAEFPKEGPSILRIQQVVRGDSAAYFCASSPKGYTIYFGEGSWLTVV.

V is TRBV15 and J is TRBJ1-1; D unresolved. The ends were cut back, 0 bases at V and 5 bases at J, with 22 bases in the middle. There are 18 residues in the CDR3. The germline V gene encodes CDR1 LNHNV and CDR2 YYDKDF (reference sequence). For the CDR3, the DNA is TGTGCCACCAGCAGAGATACAAGGATCTACTTAAGTAGAACTGAAGCTTTCTTT. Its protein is CATSRDTRIYLSRTEAFF.

CDR3 sequence: CASSHEGQGEYEQFF. CDR3 DNA: TGCGCCAGCAGTCATGAGGGACAGGGGGAATATGAGCAGTTCTTC. The chain has TRBV23-1 and TRBJ2-1; 11 bases match TRBD1. TRBV23-1 is designated an ORF whose function remains uncertain. After removal of 3 bases from V and 8 bases from J, the junction contained 6 bases not matched to a gene. The CDR3 consists of 15 residues.

CDR3 residues: CASSPKTVMNTEAFF. The CDR3 bases are TGTGCCAGCAGCCCCAAGACGGTCATGAACACTGAAGCTTTCTTT. V is TRBV2 and J is TRBJ1-1; no firm D call. With 6 bases removed from V and 0 bases from J, the gap between germline ends came to 14 bases. CDR3 size: 15 residues. Germline lookup yields CDR1 SNHLY and CDR2 FYNNEI.

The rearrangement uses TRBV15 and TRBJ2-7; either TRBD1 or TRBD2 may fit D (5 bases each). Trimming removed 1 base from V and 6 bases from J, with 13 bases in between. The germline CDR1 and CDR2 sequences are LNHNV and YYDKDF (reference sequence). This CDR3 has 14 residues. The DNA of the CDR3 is TGTGCCACCAGCAGAGGGGCAGGGAGTAGCGAGCAGTACTTC. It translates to CATSRGAGSSEQYF.